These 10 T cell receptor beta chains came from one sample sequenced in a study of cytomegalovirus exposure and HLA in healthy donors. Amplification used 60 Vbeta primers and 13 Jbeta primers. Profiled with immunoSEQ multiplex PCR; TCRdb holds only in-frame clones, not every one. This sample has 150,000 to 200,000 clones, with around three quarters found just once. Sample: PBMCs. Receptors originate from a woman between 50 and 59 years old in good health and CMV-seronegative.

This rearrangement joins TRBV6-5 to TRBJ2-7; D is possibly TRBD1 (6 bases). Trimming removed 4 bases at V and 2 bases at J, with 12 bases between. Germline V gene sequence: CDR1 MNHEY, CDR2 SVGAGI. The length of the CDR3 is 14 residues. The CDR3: CASSLSRGTYEQYF. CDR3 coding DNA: TGTGCCAGCAGTTTAAGTAGGGGGACCTACGAGCAGTACTTC.

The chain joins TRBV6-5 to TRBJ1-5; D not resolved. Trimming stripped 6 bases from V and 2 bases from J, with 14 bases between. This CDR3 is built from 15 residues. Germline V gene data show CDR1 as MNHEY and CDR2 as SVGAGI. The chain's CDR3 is CASRRSGRRNQPQHF. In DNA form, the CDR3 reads TGTGCCAGCAGAAGGTCGGGGAGGCGCAATCAGCCCCAGCATTTT.

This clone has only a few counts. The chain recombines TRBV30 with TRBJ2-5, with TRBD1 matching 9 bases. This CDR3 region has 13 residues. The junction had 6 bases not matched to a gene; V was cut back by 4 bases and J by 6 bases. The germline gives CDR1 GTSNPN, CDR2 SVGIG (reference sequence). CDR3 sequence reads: CAWMGGQGKTQYF. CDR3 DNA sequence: TGTGCCTGGATGGGGGGACAGGGAAAGACCCAGTACTTC.

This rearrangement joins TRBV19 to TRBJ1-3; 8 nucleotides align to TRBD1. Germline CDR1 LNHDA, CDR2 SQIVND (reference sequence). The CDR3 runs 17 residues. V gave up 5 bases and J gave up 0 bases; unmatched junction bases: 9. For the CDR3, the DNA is TGTGCCAGTAGTGCGTACAGGGGGGAAAGCTCTGGAAACACCATATATTTT. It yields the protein CASSAYRGESSGNTIYF.

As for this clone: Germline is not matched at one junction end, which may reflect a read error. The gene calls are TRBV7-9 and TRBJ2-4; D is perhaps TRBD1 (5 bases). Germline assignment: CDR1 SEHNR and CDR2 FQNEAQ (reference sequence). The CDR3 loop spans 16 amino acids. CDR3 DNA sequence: TGTTCCAGCAGCTTGGTGCAGGGCAGAGCCAAAAACATTCAGTACTTC. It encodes CSSSLVQGRAKNIQYF.

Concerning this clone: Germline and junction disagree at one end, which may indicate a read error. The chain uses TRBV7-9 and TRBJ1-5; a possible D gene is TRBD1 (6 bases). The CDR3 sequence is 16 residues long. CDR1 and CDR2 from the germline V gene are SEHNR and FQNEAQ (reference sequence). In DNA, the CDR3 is TGTTCCAGCAGCTTAGCACAGGGTGCCGCCAATCAGCCCCAGCATTTT. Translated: CSSSLAQGAANQPQHF.

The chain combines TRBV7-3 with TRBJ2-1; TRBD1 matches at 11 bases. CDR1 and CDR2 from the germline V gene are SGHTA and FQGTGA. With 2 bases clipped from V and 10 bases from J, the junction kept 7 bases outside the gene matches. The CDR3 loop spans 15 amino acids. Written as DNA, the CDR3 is TGTGCCAGCAGCTTAGACCAGGACAGGGGGCGCGAGCAGTTCTTC. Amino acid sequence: CASSLDQDRGREQFF.

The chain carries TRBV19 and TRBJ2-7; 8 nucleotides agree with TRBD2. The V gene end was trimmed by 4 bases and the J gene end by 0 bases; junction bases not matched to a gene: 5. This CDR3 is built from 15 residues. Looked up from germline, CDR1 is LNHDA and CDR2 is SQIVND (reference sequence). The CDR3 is CASSTPAGGSYEQYF. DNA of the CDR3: TGTGCCAGTAGTACCCCTGCGGGGGGCTCCTACGAGCAGTACTTC.

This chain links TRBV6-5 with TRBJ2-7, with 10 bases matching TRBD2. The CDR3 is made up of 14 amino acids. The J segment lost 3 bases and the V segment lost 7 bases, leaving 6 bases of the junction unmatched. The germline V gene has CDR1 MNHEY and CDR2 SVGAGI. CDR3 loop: CASTAASGSYEQYF. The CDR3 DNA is TGTGCCAGCACCGCCGCTAGCGGGAGCTACGAGCAGTACTTC.

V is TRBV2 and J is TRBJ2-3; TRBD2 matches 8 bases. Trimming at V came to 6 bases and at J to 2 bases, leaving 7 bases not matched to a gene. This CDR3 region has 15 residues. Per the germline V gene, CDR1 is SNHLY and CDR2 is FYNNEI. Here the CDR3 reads CASRKAGALTDTQYF. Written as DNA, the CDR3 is TGTGCCAGCAGGAAAGCGGGGGCCCTCACAGATACGCAGTATTTT.